This T cell receptor (beta chain) stems from a study of T cell responses to AZD1222 COVID-19 vaccine. Method: immunoSEQ multiplex PCR; TCRdb's copy keeps in-frame clones and lacks some. This table has around 150,000 clones, 75% to 95% appearing once. Study findings and constraints: The study reported that nearly half of spike-specific TCRs target unmutated variant regions. Most donors were white British, females outnumbered males, and clonal diversity was possibly underestimated. Baseline serostatus was positive in only 5 to 7 AZD1222 recipients.

Germline V CDR1 and CDR2: LNHDA, SQIVND (reference sequence). The length of the CDR3 is 17 residues. The V gene end was trimmed by 7 bases and the J gene end by 0 bases; junction bases not matched to a gene: 12. Remarks on this clone: Antigen: not known.

The V and J genes are TRBV19 and TRBJ1-1; TRBD1 agrees at 9 bases. Source: peripheral blood, taken 28 days after the second dose of the MenACWY control vaccine. The source of this sequence is an adult who received the MenACWY meningococcal vaccine as a control. In nucleotides, the CDR3 is TGTGCCAGTATACCGGACACGGGACAGGGAATGAACACTGAAGCTTTCTTT. Translation gives CASIPDTGQGMNTEAFF. Based on the CDR3 plus reference TRBV19 and TRBJ1-1, the full variable domain is DGGITQSPKYLFRKEGQNVTLSCEQNLNHDAMYWYRQDPGQGLRLIYYSQIVNDFQKGDIAEGYSVSREKKESFPLTVTSAQKNPTAFYLCASIPDTGQGMNTEAFFGQGTRLTVV.